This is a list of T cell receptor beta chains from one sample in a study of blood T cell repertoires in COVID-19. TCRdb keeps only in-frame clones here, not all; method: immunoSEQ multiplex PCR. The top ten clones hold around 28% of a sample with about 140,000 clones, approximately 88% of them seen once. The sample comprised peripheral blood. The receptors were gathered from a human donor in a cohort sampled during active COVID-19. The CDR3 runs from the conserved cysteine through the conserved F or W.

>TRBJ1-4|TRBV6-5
CASTRHPTNEKLFF
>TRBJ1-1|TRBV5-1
CASSIYPQSRDTEAFF
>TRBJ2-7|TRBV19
CASSFGLGGNTYEQYF
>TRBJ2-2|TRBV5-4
CASNTAPGSGTGELFF
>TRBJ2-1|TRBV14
CASSLSGGVYEQFF
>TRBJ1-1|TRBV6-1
CASSDRGMNTEAFF
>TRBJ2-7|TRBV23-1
CASSRQGAVYEQYF
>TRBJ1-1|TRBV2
CASLMDRGNTEAFF
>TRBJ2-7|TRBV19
CASSALARGEQYF
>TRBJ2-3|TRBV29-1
CSVLGGGRGDTQYF
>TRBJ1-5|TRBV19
CASSIGAGRQPQHF
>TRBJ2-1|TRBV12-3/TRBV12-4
CASSPLSDEQFF
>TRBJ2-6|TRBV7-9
CASSYSGGAGANVLTF
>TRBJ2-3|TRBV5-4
CASSLAGRGGQDTQYF
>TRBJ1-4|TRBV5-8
CASSLQGQGGEKLFF
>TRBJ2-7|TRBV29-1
CSVRTGTHEQYF
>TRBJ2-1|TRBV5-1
CASCRSLELSYEQFF
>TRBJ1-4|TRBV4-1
CASSQDPPATNEKLFF
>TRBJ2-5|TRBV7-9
CASSLVGSGGTQYF
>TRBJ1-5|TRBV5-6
CASSSGQVGNQPQHF
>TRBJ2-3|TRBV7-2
CASSLGRRGGTTDTQYF
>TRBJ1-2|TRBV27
CASSPLGGAEGYTF
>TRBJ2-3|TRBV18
CASSPVAGLAGAYTDTQYF
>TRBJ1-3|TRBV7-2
CASSLVGTKGNTIYF
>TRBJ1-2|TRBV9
CASSDGVPRNYGYTF
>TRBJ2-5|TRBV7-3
CASSPQGLGETQYF
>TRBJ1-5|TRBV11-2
CASSRDRGRGNQPQHF
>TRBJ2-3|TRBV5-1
CASSIRESADTQYF
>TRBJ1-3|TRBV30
CAWSGVFSGNTIYF
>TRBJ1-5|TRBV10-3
CAIAKGNQPQHF
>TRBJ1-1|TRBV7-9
CASSLILAGEAFF
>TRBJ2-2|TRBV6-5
CASRIGTLNTGELFF
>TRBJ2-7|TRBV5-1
CASSPGGSYEQYF
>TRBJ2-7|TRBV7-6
CASSPRTRGDEQYF
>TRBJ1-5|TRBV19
CASSIGDRSNQPQHF
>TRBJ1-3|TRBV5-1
CASSLAFSGNTIYF
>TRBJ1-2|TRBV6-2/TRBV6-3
CASSPRDSHLGGYTF